The 14 T cell receptor beta chains given below trace back to one sample, sequenced in a study of esophageal squamous cell carcinoma under preoperative chemotherapy. Time point given: before preoperative PTX-NDP chemotherapy. TCRdb re-analysed the PCR reads in MiXCR, keeping a single row per CDR3 protein. The profile shows about 30,000 distinct CDR3 sequences, approximately 50% of them singletons. This sample was taken from a patient given preoperative chemotherapy. The receptors stem from a human donor with esophageal squamous cell carcinoma. The donor label of this sample is uncertain.

This rearrangement joins TRBV7-6 to TRBJ2-4; perhaps D is TRBD1 or TRBD2 (6 bases each). With 3 bases removed from V and 1 base from J, the gap between germline ends came to 22 bases. The germline V gene has CDR1 SGHVS and CDR2 FNYEAQ. This CDR3 has 19 amino acids. CDR3 region: CASSLGAAIGGRAKNIQYF. CDR3 nucleotides: TGTGCCAGCAGCTTGGGTGCGGCGATCGGGGGCCGTGCCAAAAACATTCAGTACTTC. The full variable domain, rest sourced from reference TRBV7-6 and TRBJ2-4, is GAGVSQSPRYKVTKRGQDVALRCDPISGHVSLYWYRQALGQGPEFLTYFNYEAQQDKSGLPNDRFSAERPEGSISTLTIQRTEQRDSAMYRCASSLGAAIGGRAKNIQYFGAGTRLSVL.

This clonotype showed up just a few times. The rearrangement joins TRBV27 to TRBJ2-1; TRBD2 matches 10 bases. The closer fit of TRBJ2-7 to the DNA end suggests the J call may be wrong. This CDR3 region has 15 residues. The germline V gene has CDR1 MNHEY and CDR2 SMNVEV (reference sequence). The DNA for the CDR3 is TGTGCCAGCAGTTCACTAGCGGGAAGTTACAATGAGCAGTACTTC. The encoded protein is CASSSLAGSYNEQYF.

The chain links TRBV7-3 to TRBJ2-3; 7 nucleotides line up with TRBD1. This CDR3 spans 16 amino acids. V lost 8 bases and J lost 9; bases outside the gene matches: 20. Germline V gives CDR1 SGHTA, CDR2 FQGTGA. CDR3 in amino acids: CASGGTGASVKETQYF. CDR3 in DNA: TGTGCCAGCGGGGGCACAGGGGCCTCAGTTAAGGAGACGCAGTATTTT.

The J gene is TRBJ2-5, the V gene TRBV4-1, with a weak D call TRBD1 (6 bases). Trimming removed 1 base at V and 1 base at J, with 13 bases between. The CDR3 contains 16 residues. Germline CDR1 and CDR2: MGHRA and YSYEKL. Written as DNA, the CDR3 is TGCGCCAGCAGCCAAGCTGGGACACCTATCCAAGAGACCCAGTACTTC. Translated: CASSQAGTPIQETQYF.

Ten or more counts support this clonotype. The chain joins TRBV7-8 to TRBJ1-5; D is perhaps TRBD1 (5 bases). CDR3 length: 15 residues. Trimming pared 2 bases from V and 4 bases from J, leaving 12 bases between. Per germline, CDR1 SGHVS and CDR2 FQNEAQ. CDR3 residues: CASSLRDGGNQPQHF. Written as DNA, the CDR3 is TGTGCCAGCAGCTTACGGGACGGAGGAAATCAGCCCCAGCATTTT.

As concerns this clonotype: The CDR3 does not end in the conserved phenylalanine or tryptophan, so this is likely a read error. The DNA is left out, because the CDR3 cannot be placed on it with certainty; the CDR3 is given as TCRdb lists it. The rearrangement links TRBV7-9 to TRBJ2-5; the D segment call TRBD1 is taken from the table without a DNA check. Germline V gene sequence: CDR1 SEHNR, CDR2 FQNEAQ (reference sequence). The CDR3 numbers 18 amino acids, ends counted. The chain's CDR3 is CASLLTGGGALCPETQFS.

The V gene is TRBV7-2, the J gene TRBJ2-5; perhaps D is TRBD1 or TRBD2 (5 bases each). The CDR3 length is 16 residues. V was shortened by 5 bases and J by 8 bases, with 24 bases between the two germline ends. Germline loops: CDR1 SGHTA, CDR2 FQGNSA. The CDR3 protein is CASSRGDGRNRDTQYF. CDR3 DNA sequence: TGTGCCAGCAGCCGAGGGGACGGCCGAAACCGAGACACCCAGTACTTC.

This clonotype was seen many times. The V gene is TRBV6-5, the J gene TRBJ2-1; D is ambiguous. The germline V gene has CDR1 MNHEY and CDR2 SVGAGI. The CDR3 totals 16 residues. Trimming took 1 base from V and 0 from J, leaving 10 bases between them. The CDR3 is CASSYYGVSSYNEQFF. CDR3 sequence (DNA): TGTGCCAGCAGTTACTATGGGGTCAGCTCCTACAATGAGCAGTTCTTC.

Written as DNA, the CDR3 is TGTGCCAGCAGCTTAGACCGGGGGCTCTACGAGCAGTACTTC. As protein: CASSLDRGLYEQYF. This chain uses TRBV7-2 with TRBJ2-5; D possibly uses TRBD1 or TRBD2 (6 bases each). The J call is doubtful: the DNA matches TRBJ2-7 better. Looked up from germline, CDR1 is SGHTA and CDR2 is FQGNSA. CDR3 length: 14 amino acids.

This clonotype was detected ten times or more. V and J are TRBV7-9 and TRBJ2-3, with 7 bases lining up with TRBD2. The CDR3 is 15 residues long. Per the germline V gene, CDR1 is SEHNR and CDR2 is FQNEAQ (reference sequence). Trimming at V came to 7 bases and at J to 4 bases, leaving 11 bases not matched to a gene. The CDR3 region has the DNA TGTGCCAGCAACCCAGCGGGGACGATGGCAGATACGCAGTATTTT. Its protein product is CASNPAGTMADTQYF.

This clonotype was recorded at least ten times. The chain recombines TRBV6-5 with TRBJ1-1, with D perhaps matching TRBD1 (5 bases). Germline-derived CDR1 and CDR2 are MNHEY and SVGAGI. V lost 2 bases, J lost 2 bases, and 12 bases lay in between. CDR3 size: 15 residues. CDR3: CASSYDPGTNTEAFF. The CDR3 region has the DNA TGTGCCAGCAGTTACGATCCAGGGACTAACACTGAAGCTTTCTTT.

About this clonotype: Sequence at one end of the junction differs from germline and may be a read error. V gene TRBV7-6 combines with J gene TRBJ2-5; no clear D. CDR1 and CDR2 from the germline V gene are SGHVS and FNYEAQ. This CDR3 has 13 amino acids. Here the CDR3 reads CASSDPLQETRHF. As DNA, the CDR3 is TGTGCCAGCAGCGACCCCCTCCAAGAGACCCGACACTTC.

At least ten counts were recorded for this clonotype. CDR3 sequence: CASSLRTGGTEAFF. DNA for the CDR3: TGTGCCAGCAGTTTACGGACAGGGGGGACTGAAGCTTTCTTT. The chain links TRBV12-3 or TRBV12-4 to TRBJ1-1; TRBD1 agrees at 10 bases. The ends lost 2 bases at V and 5 bases at J; junction bases unmatched: 2. The CDR3 spans 14 residues.

On this clonotype: This CDR3 is missing its conserved last phenylalanine or tryptophan, likely due to a read error. Because the CDR3's place on the DNA is in doubt, the DNA is left out and the CDR3 is given as listed by TCRdb. The chain couples TRBV7-2 to TRBJ2-5; TRBD2, the D gene given by the table, was not confirmed from the DNA. A total of 15 residues make up the CDR3, ends included. Per germline, CDR1 SGHTA and CDR2 FQGNSA. CDR3 region: CASSLGLAGVETQFL.